This section outlines one TCR beta chain sequence together with its context. Its antigen is still unknown. This PCR relied on a set of 60 Vbeta primers and 13 Jbeta primers. The repertoire was sequenced with immunoSEQ multiplex PCR; TCRdb's copy has only in-frame clones and lacks some. The top ten hold roughly 0.31% of the sample, which has roughly 250,000 clones, 80% seen once. The sample comes from a study of cytomegalovirus exposure and HLA in healthy donors. Whole-study context: Caucasian-associated ancestry cluster membership applied to 75% to 85% of over 350 genotyped donors.

General study results and limits: In a later analysis, approximately 15,000 TCR beta sequences were associated with HLA alleles at 0.05 false discovery rate. As was reported, the HLA-A and HLA-B alleles of most subjects were accurately predicted from TCR beta sequences. About 87% or about 30% of the time was how often most TCR beta V segments were productive, according to an earlier analysis.

Germline CDR1 SGDLS, CDR2 YYNGEE. This CDR3 region has 17 residues. V shed 4 bases and J shed 2 bases, with 21 bases lying between them. The sequenced sample consisted of PBMCs. This TCR derives from a girl under 10 years old in good health and CMV-seronegative. The chain recombines TRBV9 with TRBJ1-2; possible D gene TRBD1, 6 bases. The CDR3 loop reads CASSPLTGPATNYGYTF. CDR3 sequence (DNA): TGTGCCAGCAGCCCTCTGACAGGCCCCGCGACAAACTATGGCTACACCTTC.